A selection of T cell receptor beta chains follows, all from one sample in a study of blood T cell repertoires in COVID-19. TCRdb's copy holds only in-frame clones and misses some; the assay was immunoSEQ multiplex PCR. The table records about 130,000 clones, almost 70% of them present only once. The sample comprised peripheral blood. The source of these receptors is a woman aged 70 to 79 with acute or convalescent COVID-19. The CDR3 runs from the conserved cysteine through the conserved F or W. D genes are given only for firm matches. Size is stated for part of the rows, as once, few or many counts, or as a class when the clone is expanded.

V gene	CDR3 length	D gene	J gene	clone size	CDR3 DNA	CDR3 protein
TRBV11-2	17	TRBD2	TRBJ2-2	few	TGTGCCAGCAGCTCCCCGGGACTAGCGGGCGACACCGGGGAGCTGTTTTTT	CASSSPGLAGDTGELFF
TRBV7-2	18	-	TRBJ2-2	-	TGTGCCAGCAGCCTTACATTTCCCCCCGTCCAGAATACCGGGGAGCTGTTTTTT	CASSLTFPPVQNTGELFF
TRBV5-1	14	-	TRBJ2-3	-	TGCGCCAGCAGCTGGAAAGGGGGCACAGATACGCAGTATTTT	CASSWKGGTDTQYF
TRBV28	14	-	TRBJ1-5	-	TGTGCCAGCAGTCAGGGTCATAGCAATCAGCCCCAGCATTTT	CASSQGHSNQPQHF
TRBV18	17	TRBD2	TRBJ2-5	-	TGTGCCAGCTCACCGGGAACTAGCGGGAGAGGTGCGGAGACCCAGTACTTC	CASSPGTSGRGAETQYF
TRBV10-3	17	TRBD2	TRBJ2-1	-	TGTGCCATCAGGCCCGCGGTATCGGGGGGGATCCTCAATGAGCAGTTCTTC	CAIRPAVSGGILNEQFF
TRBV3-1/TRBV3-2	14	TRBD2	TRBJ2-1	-	TGTGCCAGCAGGGCGACTAGCGACTACAATGAGCAGTTCTTC	CASRATSDYNEQFF
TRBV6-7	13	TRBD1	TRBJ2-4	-	TGTGCCAGCAGTCCGACAGGGGCTATCATTCAGTACTTC	CASSPTGAIIQYF
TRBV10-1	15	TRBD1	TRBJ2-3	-	TGCGCCAGCAGTTCGGGACAGGGGATCACAGATACGCAGTATTTT	CASSSGQGITDTQYF
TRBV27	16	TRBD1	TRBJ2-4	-	TGTGCCAGCAGTGGTCCACAGGGGGCGTCCAAAAACATTCAGTACTTC	CASSGPQGASKNIQYF
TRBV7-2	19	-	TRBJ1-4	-	TGTGCCAGCAGCTTAGTTGGGGGGGGCTCCCAAGCAGTTAATGAAAAACTGTTTTTT	CASSLVGGGSQAVNEKLFF
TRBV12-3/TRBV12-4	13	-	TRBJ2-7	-	TGTGCCAGCAACGGCGGGGTCTCCTACGAGCAGTACTTC	CASNGGVSYEQYF
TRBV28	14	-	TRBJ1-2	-	TGTGCCAGCAGTTTCCCAGGGGCGACGGGTGGCTACACCTTC	CASSFPGATGGYTF
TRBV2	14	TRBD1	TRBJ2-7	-	TGTGCCAGCAGTTCGGGGACAGGGTTCTACGAGCAGTACTTC	CASSSGTGFYEQYF
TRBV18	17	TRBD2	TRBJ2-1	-	TGTGCCAGCTCACCCCGGACTAGCGGGGGGACGTACAATGAGCAGTTCTTC	CASSPRTSGGTYNEQFF
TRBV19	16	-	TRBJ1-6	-	TGTGCCAGTAGTTCCCGGCCGGATCAATGGAGCTCACCCCTCCACTTT	CASSSRPDQWSSPLHF
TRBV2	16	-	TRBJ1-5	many	TGTGCCAGCAGTGGGACGGACTATTATAGCAATCAGCCCCAGCATTTT	CASSGTDYYSNQPQHF
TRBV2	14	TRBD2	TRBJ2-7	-	TGTGCCAGCAGGGCAAGCGGGACCTACTACGAGCAGTACTTC	CASRASGTYYEQYF
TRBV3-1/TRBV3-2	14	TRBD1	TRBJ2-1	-	TGTGCCAGCAGGAGGACAGGGACGAGCAATGAGCAGTTCTTC	CASRRTGTSNEQFF
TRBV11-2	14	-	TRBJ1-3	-	TGTGCCAGCAGCCGGAGGGGTTCTGGAAACACCATATATTTT	CASSRRGSGNTIYF
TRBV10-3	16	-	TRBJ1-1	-	TGTGCCATCAGTGCCCCGACAGGCGCGGGGAACACTGAAGCTTTCTTT	CAISAPTGAGNTEAFF
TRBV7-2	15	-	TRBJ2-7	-	TGTGCCAGCAGCTTAGTGGGTGCTAGCGACTACGAGCAGTACTTC	CASSLVGASDYEQYF
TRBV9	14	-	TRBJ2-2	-	TGTGCCAGCAGCGCGGACTCTTACACCGGGGAGCTGTTTTTT	CASSADSYTGELFF
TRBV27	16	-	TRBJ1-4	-	TGTGCCAGCAGTGGGGTACAGGGCGCAACTAATGAAAAACTGTTTTTT	CASSGVQGATNEKLFF
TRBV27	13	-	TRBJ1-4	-	TGTGCCAGCGAACACAGAGCTAATGAAAAACTGTTTTTT	CASEHRANEKLFF
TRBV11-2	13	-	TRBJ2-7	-	TGTGCCAGCAGCTTAATGCTACAGTACGAGCAGTACTTC	CASSLMLQYEQYF
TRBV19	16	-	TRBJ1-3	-	TGTGCCAGTAGCGACAGGAAGGGACCCTCTGGAAACACCATATATTTT	CASSDRKGPSGNTIYF
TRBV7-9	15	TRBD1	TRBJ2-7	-	TGTGCCAGCAGCCAAAGACAGGGGCGACAACACGAGCAGTACTTC	CASSQRQGRQHEQYF
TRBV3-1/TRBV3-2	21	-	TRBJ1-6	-	TGTGCCAGCAGCCACTCTGGCGGCAGGGCCCCCCTTAGCTCCTATAATTCACCCCTCCACTTT	CASSHSGGRAPLSSYNSPLHF
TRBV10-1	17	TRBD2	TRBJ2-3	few	TGCGCCAGCAGTGAGGCTGGGACTAGGGGCAACACAGATACGCAGTATTTT	CASSEAGTRGNTDTQYF
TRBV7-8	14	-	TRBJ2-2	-	TGTGCCAGCAGCTGGGACATGAACACCGGGGAGCTGTTTTTT	CASSWDMNTGELFF
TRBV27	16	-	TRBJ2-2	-	TGTGCCAGCAGTTTACTGGGGGCGAGTGGCACCGGGGAGCTGTTTTTT	CASSLLGASGTGELFF
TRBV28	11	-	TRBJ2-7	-	TGTGCCACTGACAGAGACTACGAGCAGTACTTC	CATDRDYEQYF
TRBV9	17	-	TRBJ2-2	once	TGTGCCAGCAGCGTAGCCCTCTGGGGGAGGTACACCGGGGAGCTGTTTTTT	CASSVALWGRYTGELFF
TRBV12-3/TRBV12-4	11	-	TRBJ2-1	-	TGTGCCAGCAGTTCAGGAGGCGAGCAGTTCTTC	CASSSGGEQFF
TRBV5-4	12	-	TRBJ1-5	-	TGTGCCAGCAGCCACGACGGCGGGCCCCAGCATTTT	CASSHDGGPQHF
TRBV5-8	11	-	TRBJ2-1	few	TGTGCCAGCAGCTCGGTTAGAAGGCAGTTCTTC	CASSSVRRQFF
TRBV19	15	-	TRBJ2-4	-	TGTGCCAGTAGTATAGGTCGGCCCCCGAGGGACATTCAGTACTTC	CASSIGRPPRDIQYF
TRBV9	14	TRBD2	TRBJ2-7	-	TGTGCCAGCAGCGCCGGGACTAGCGGGTACGAGCAGTACTTC	CASSAGTSGYEQYF